This T cell receptor beta chain was retrieved from a study of CD4 T cells in relation to SARS-CoV-2 and coronaviruses. Study-level background: The restricting HLA molecule for shared crossreactive spike epitopes was mapped.

Deep TCR-beta sequencing used DNA from uncultured naive and memory CD4+ T cells. The method was immunoSEQ multiplex PCR; TCRdb's version includes in-frame clones alone and lacks a portion of them. The sample includes about 64,000 clones, about 94% of them seen just once. CD4+ T cells from unexposed donors were obtained before the COVID-19 pandemic (2011-2018). This TCR was recovered from a human donor in good health. The sequencing sample was made of naive CD4+ T cells from PBMCs. Indicated subset: naive CD4+ T cells isolated by negative enrichment.

CDR3 protein: CASSQAQQASGNTIYF. The CDR3 DNA is TGTGCCAGCAGCCAAGCCCAACAGGCCTCTGGAAACACCATATATTTT. The chain carries TRBV4-2 and TRBJ1-3; the D gene is possibly TRBD1 (5 bases). The V gene's germline CDR1 is LGHNA and CDR2 YNFKEQ. V shed 1 base and J shed 0 bases, with 10 bases lying between them. CDR3 length: 16 residues.